This T cell receptor (beta chain) was recorded in a study of shared clonotypes between healthy human individuals. Study background: Donor ages ranged 18 to 49 years: a couple of women, a few men. Whole-study findings and limits: All-four-donor shared clonotypes had higher generation probabilities than non-shared clonotypes did. The study generally estimated greater richness for naive than memory subsets.

Naivety among CD8 cells was defined by CD45RO negativity and positive CCR7 selection, thereby excluding terminally differentiated effector memory CD45RA+ cells. The CDR3 has 18 amino acids. Trimming removed 3 bases from V and 0 bases from J, with 19 bases in between. Germline CDR1 is SGHNT and CDR2 is YYREEE (reference sequence). Assay used: immunoSEQ multiplex PCR; TCRdb lists only in-frame clones, some missing. The data show around 1,900,000 clones, around 93% seen once. On this clone: Antigen unknown.

The chain combines TRBV5-4 with TRBJ1-3, with D possibly matching TRBD1 (5 bases). This sequence originates from a young man in good health. Some clones in this sample may be carry-over from other donors' samples. The specimen was naive CD8+ T cells from PBMCs. The CDR3 region has the DNA TGTGCCAGCAGCTCGGACGTTGGACGGGGCTACTCTGGAAACACCATATATTTT. Translated, it gives CASSSDVGRGYSGNTIYF.